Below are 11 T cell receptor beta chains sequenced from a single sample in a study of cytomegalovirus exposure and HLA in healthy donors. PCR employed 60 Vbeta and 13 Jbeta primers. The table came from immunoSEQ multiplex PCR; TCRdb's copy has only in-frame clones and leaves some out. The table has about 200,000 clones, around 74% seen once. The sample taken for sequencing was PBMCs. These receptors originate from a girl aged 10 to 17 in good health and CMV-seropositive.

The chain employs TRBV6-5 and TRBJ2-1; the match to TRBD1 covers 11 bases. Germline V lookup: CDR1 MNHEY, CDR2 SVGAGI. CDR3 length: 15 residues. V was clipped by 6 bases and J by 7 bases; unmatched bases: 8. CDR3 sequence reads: CASRGGQGARNEQFF. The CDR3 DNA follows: TGTGCCAGCAGGGGCGGACAGGGGGCGAGGAATGAGCAGTTCTTC.

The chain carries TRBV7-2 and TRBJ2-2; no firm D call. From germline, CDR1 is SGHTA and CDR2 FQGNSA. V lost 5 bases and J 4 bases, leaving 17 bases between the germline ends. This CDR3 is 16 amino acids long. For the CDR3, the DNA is TGTGCCAGCAGCCCAACTAATCTTGGTGGCACCGGGGAGCTGTTTTTT. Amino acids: CASSPTNLGGTGELFF.

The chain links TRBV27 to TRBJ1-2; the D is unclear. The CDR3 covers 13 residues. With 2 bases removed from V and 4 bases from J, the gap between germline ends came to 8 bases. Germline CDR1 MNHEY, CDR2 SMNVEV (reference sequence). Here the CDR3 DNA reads TGTGCCAGCAGTTTACTCGCGGGCTATGGCTACACCTTC. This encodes CASSLLAGYGYTF.

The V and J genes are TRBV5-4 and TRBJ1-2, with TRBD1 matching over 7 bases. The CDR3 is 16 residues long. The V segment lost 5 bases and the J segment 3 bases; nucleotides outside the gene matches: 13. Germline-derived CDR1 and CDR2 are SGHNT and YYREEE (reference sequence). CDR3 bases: TGTGCCAGCAGTCTCGAAGCCGGGACAGAGTACTATGGCTACACCTTC. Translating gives CASSLEAGTEYYGYTF.

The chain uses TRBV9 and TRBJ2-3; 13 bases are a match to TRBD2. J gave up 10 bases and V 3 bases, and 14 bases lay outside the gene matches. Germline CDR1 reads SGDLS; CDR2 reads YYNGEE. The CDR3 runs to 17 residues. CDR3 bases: TGTGCCAGCAGCGGCGGGACTAGCGGGGCGACCCGGGGTGCGCAGTATTTT. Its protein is CASSGGTSGATRGAQYF. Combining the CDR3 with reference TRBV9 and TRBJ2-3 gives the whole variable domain DSGVTQTPKHLITATGQRVTLRCSPRSGDLSVYWYQQSLDQGLQFLIQYYNGEERAKGNILERFSAQQFPDLHSELNLSSLELGDSALYFCASSGGTSGATRGAQYFGPGTRLTVL.

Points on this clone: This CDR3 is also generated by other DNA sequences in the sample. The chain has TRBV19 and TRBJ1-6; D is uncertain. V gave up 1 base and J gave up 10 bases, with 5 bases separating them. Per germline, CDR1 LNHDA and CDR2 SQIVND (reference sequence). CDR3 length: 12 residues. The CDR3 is CASSIGGSPLHF. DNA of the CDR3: TGTGCCAGTAGTATAGGAGGGTCACCCCTCCACTTT.

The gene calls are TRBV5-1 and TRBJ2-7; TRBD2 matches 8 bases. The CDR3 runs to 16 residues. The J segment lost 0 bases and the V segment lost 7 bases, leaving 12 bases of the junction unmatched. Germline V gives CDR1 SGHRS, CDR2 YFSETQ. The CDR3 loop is CASSPGLARLSYEQYF. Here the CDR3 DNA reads TGCGCCAGCTCCCCCGGACTAGCACGACTCTCCTACGAGCAGTACTTC.

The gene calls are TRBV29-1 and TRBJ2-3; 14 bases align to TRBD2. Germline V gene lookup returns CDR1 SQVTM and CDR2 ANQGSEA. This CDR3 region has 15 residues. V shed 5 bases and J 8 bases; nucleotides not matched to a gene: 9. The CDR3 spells CSVSGTSGGEVTQYF. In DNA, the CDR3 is TGCAGCGTTTCCGGGACTAGCGGGGGAGAGGTTACGCAGTATTTT.

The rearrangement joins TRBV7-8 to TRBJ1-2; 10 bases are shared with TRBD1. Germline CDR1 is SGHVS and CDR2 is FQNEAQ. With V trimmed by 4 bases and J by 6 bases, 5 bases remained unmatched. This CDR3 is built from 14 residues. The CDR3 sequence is CASSSDRGFNGYTF. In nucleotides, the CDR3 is TGTGCCAGCAGCTCGGACAGGGGGTTTAATGGCTACACCTTC.

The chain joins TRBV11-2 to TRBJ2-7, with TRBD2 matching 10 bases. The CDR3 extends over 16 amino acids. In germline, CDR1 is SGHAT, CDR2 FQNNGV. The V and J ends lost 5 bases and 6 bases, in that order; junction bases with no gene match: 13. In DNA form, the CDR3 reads TGTGCCAGCAGCCGAACTGGGACTAGCGTTCAAGGCGAGCAGTACTTC. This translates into CASSRTGTSVQGEQYF.

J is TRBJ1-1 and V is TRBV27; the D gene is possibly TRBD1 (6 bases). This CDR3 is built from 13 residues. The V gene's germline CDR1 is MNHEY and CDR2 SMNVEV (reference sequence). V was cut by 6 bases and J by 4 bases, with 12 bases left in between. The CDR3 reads CASRSGAGTEAFF. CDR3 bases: TGTGCCAGCAGGTCAGGGGCCGGCACTGAAGCTTTCTTT.